Listed here are 26 T cell receptor beta chains from one sample, sequenced in a study of cytomegalovirus exposure and HLA in healthy donors. The PCR had 60 Vbeta and 13 Jbeta primers. Assay used: immunoSEQ multiplex PCR; TCRdb lists only in-frame clones, some missing. The sample has 45,000 or so clones, approximately 78% seen once; the top ten hold 3.4%. Sequenced sample: PBMCs. The receptors originated from a young woman in good health and CMV-seronegative.

The gene calls are TRBV19 and TRBJ2-3; TRBD1 might be the D (5 bases). This CDR3 comprises 13 residues. CDR1 is LNHDA, CDR2 SQIVND, per germline (reference sequence). V gave up 4 bases and J gave up 6 bases, with 11 bases separating them. The CDR3 is CASSSLKGDTQYF. CDR3 DNA: TGTGCCAGTAGTAGCCTAAAGGGGGATACGCAGTATTTT.

The V gene is TRBV29-1, the J gene TRBJ1-3; D is undetermined. Trimming cost V 1 base and J 4 bases, with 11 bases left between them. Germline V CDR1 and CDR2: SQVTM, ANQGSEA. There are 14 residues in the CDR3. CDR3 residues: CSVEGGPLGNTIYF. For the CDR3, the DNA is TGCAGCGTTGAAGGAGGTCCTCTCGGAAACACCATATATTTT.

The chain combines TRBV6-5 with TRBJ2-1, with 11 bases aligning to TRBD2. With 4 bases clipped from V and 8 bases from J, the junction kept 4 bases outside the gene matches. Germline values: CDR1 MNHEY, CDR2 SVGAGI. The CDR3 totals 14 residues. The CDR3 DNA reads as TGTGCCAGCAGTTTAGCGGGGGGGCCGGATGAGCAGTTCTTC. Amino acid sequence: CASSLAGGPDEQFF.

J is TRBJ1-4 and V is TRBV18, with no clear D. Germline loops: CDR1 KGHSH, CDR2 LQKENI. The CDR3 is made up of 15 amino acids. V dropped 6 bases and J dropped 8 bases, with 19 bases sitting between them. The CDR3 DNA reads TGTGCCAGCTCCGAGGTAGCGGGGTTCCAGGAAAAACTGTTTTTT. Protein: CASSEVAGFQEKLFF.

The rearrangement uses TRBV30 and TRBJ2-7; tentatively, D is TRBD1 (6 bases). V gave up 5 bases and J gave up 4 bases, with 9 bases separating them. Germline V gives CDR1 GTSNPN, CDR2 SVGIG (reference sequence). CDR3 length equals 11 residues. The CDR3 coding sequence is TGTGCCTGGGAACAGGGTTACGAGCAGTACTTC. It translates to CAWEQGYEQYF. Supplemented by reference TRBV30 and TRBJ2-7, the full variable domain reads SQTIHQWPATLVQPVGSPLSLECTVEGTSNPNLYWYRQAAGRGLQLLFYSVGIGQISSEVPQNLSASRPQDRQFILSSKKLLLSDSGFYLCAWEQGYEQYFGPGTRLTVT.

This clone was picked up a small number of times. The V gene is TRBV7-6, the J gene TRBJ2-7; D is perhaps TRBD1 (6 bases). Germline CDR1 reads SGHVS; CDR2 reads FNYEAQ. V lost 1 base, J lost 3 bases, and 7 bases lay in between. The CDR3 extends over 13 amino acids. CDR3 nucleotides: TGTGCCAGCAGCTTAGGGGACAACTACGAGCAGTACTTC. Protein sequence: CASSLGDNYEQYF. The full variable domain, its missing parts supplied by reference TRBV7-6 and TRBJ2-7, is GAGVSQSPRYKVTKRGQDVALRCDPISGHVSLYWYRQALGQGPEFLTYFNYEAQQDKSGLPNDRFSAERPEGSISTLTIQRTEQRDSAMYRCASSLGDNYEQYFGPGTRLTVT.

This clone was counted between two and nine times. V gene TRBV6-4 combines with J gene TRBJ1-4; D is unresolved. The V and J ends lost 4 bases and 0 bases respectively, with 9 bases between them. CDR3 length equals 15 residues. Germline CDR1 reads MRHNA; CDR2 reads SNTAGT. The CDR3 DNA is TGTGCCAGCAGTGCGATGGCTGCAACTAATGAAAAACTGTTTTTT. It is translated as CASSAMAATNEKLFF.

The chain has TRBV10-2 and TRBJ2-7; TRBD1 aligns across 9 bases. Per the germline V gene, CDR1 is WSHSY and CDR2 is SAAADI. V lost 3 bases and J lost 4; bases outside the gene matches: 7. The CDR3 consists of 15 residues. DNA for the CDR3: TGCGCCAGCAGTGATAGGGACAGGGAAAGGTACGAGCAGTACTTC. It codes for CASSDRDRERYEQYF.

This clone appeared once. The chain is built from TRBV30 and TRBJ2-7, with D maybe TRBD2 (5 bases). The V end lost 8 bases, the J end lost 3 bases, and 11 bases lay between the germline ends. From germline, CDR1 is GTSNPN and CDR2 SVGIG (reference sequence). The CDR3 sequence is 11 residues long. In DNA, the CDR3 is TGTGCCAGTCACCGGGGCTACGAGCAGTACTTC. Its translation is CASHRGYEQYF.

The chain recombines TRBV29-1 with TRBJ2-2; tentatively, D is TRBD1 (6 bases). CDR3 length: 14 residues. The V gene's germline CDR1 is SQVTM and CDR2 ANQGSEA. V was clipped by 7 bases and J by 1 base, with 13 bases between them. The CDR3 nucleotides read TGCAGCGCTACAGGGACCCTGAACACCGGGGAGCTGTTTTTT. Translation: CSATGTLNTGELFF.

This chain connects TRBV11-3 to TRBJ2-1, with D perhaps TRBD2 (5 bases). CDR1 and CDR2 from the germline V gene are SGHNT and YENEEA. Trimming shortened V by 5 bases and J by 8 bases, and 22 bases separated the two germline ends. The CDR3 loop spans 16 amino acids. The CDR3 DNA is TGTGCCAGCAGCCTAGGAGGCAGTGGTGTTTCGTATGAGCAGTTCTTC. Translating gives CASSLGGSGVSYEQFF.

The gene calls are TRBV4-2 and TRBJ2-1, with unresolved D. CDR3 length: 12 residues. Between the trimmed V and J ends, which lost 0 bases and 9 bases, there was a span of 6 bases. The germline CDR1 and CDR2 sequences are LGHNA and YNFKEQ. CDR3 region: CASSQDRSEQFF. For the CDR3, the DNA is TGTGCCAGCAGCCAAGATAGGAGTGAGCAGTTCTTC.

The table lists this clone with a few counts. The chain recombines TRBV5-1 with TRBJ1-1; D perhaps matches TRBD1 (5 bases). The CDR3 is made up of 13 amino acids. Germline-derived CDR1 and CDR2 are SGHRS and YFSETQ. With 5 bases removed from V and 4 bases from J, the gap between germline ends came to 12 bases. The CDR3 nucleotides read TGCGCCAGCAGAGACACTGGGGCCACTGAAGCTTTCTTT. Protein product: CASRDTGATEAFF.

V usage is TRBV29-1 and J usage is TRBJ2-2; 8 bases agree with TRBD1. Per germline, CDR1 SQVTM and CDR2 ANQGSEA. Germline trimming cut 3 bases from V and 4 bases from J; bases unmatched to any gene: 7. The CDR3 is made up of 15 amino acids. In DNA form, the CDR3 reads TGCAGCGTTGAGAAGACAGGGGTTGGCACCGGGGAGCTGTTTTTT. It is translated as CSVEKTGVGTGELFF.

This rearrangement joins TRBV7-8 to TRBJ2-7, with 7 bases aligning to TRBD1. J gave up 1 base and V 3 bases, and 3 bases lay outside the gene matches. Germline-derived CDR1 and CDR2 are SGHVS and FQNEAQ. The CDR3 length is 14 residues. CDR3 sequence reads: CASSLTGTSYEQYF. For the CDR3, the DNA is TGTGCCAGCAGCTTGACAGGGACGTCCTACGAGCAGTACTTC.

V is TRBV15 and J is TRBJ1-1; D perhaps matches TRBD1 (5 bases). V was clipped by 0 bases and J by 4 bases, with 9 bases between them. The length of the CDR3 is 14 residues. Per germline, CDR1 LNHNV and CDR2 YYDKDF (reference sequence). CDR3 protein: CATSRDRRGTEAFF. In DNA, the CDR3 is TGTGCCACCAGCAGAGATCGAAGGGGCACTGAAGCTTTCTTT.

The rearrangement uses TRBV29-1 and TRBJ1-5, with D unclear. V was cut by 6 bases and J by 0 bases, with 12 bases left in between. The germline CDR1 and CDR2 sequences are SQVTM and ANQGSEA. CDR3 size: 14 residues. The CDR3 reads CSVVTADSNQPQHF. CDR3 sequence (DNA): TGCAGCGTAGTCACAGCCGATAGCAATCAGCCCCAGCATTTT.

This chain joins TRBV6-5 and TRBJ2-5; the D gene is possibly TRBD1 (6 bases). Trimming left V 6 bases short and J 2 bases short, with 13 bases between. The CDR3 loop spans 14 amino acids. The V gene's germline CDR1 is MNHEY and CDR2 SVGAGI. The CDR3 DNA follows: TGTGCCAGCAGAGAGGGGGTCTATCAAGAGACCCAGTACTTC. Amino acid sequence: CASREGVYQETQYF.

On this clone itself: At one boundary the junction diverges from the germline segment, which might be a read error. Distinct nucleotide sequences in the sample also encode this CDR3. The chain recombines TRBV6-5 with TRBJ2-7, with D perhaps matching TRBD1 (5 bases). Germline CDR1 reads MNHEY; CDR2 reads SVGAGI. This CDR3 is 13 amino acids long. The CDR3 bases are TGTGCCAGCAGTCAGGGTCTTACTTACGAGCAGTACTTT. Its protein product is CASSQGLTYEQYF.

The V call is TRBV28, the J call TRBJ1-1, with D possibly TRBD1 on 6 matching bases. V lost 2 bases and J 2 bases, leaving 15 bases between the germline ends. This CDR3 is 16 amino acids long. CDR1 is MDHEN, CDR2 SYDVKM, per germline. The CDR3 DNA reads as TGTGCCAGCAGTTTACCCAGGGGAGCCGGAAACACTGAAGCTTTCTTT. Residues: CASSLPRGAGNTEAFF. The full variable domain, completed using reference TRBV28 and TRBJ1-1, is DVKVTQSSRYLVKRTGEKVFLECVQDMDHENMFWYRQDPGLGLRLIYFSYDVKMKEKGDIPEGYSVSREKKERFSLILESASTNQTSMYLCASSLPRGAGNTEAFFGQGTRLTVV.

This chain links TRBV29-1 with TRBJ1-5, with 8 bases lining up with TRBD1. The CDR3 consists of 13 residues. J lost 3 bases, V lost 5 bases, and 3 bases had no gene match. From germline, CDR1 is SQVTM and CDR2 ANQGSEA. In DNA, the CDR3 is TGCAGCGTTAGACAGGGGCCCAATCAGCCCCAGCATTTT. Protein product: CSVRQGPNQPQHF. Full variable domain (rest looked up from reference TRBV29-1 and TRBJ1-5): SAVISQKPSRDICQRGTSLTIQCQVDSQVTMMFWYRQQPGQSLTLIATANQGSEATYESGFVIDKFPISRPNLTFSTLTVSNMSPEDSSIYLCSVRQGPNQPQHFGDGTRLSIL.

The J gene is TRBJ1-5, the V gene TRBV27; D uncertain. V was trimmed by 4 bases and J by 3 bases, leaving 10 bases between them. The CDR3 has 14 residues. The germline V gene has CDR1 MNHEY and CDR2 SMNVEV (reference sequence). The CDR3 reads CASSSRVLNQPQHF. CDR3 DNA sequence: TGTGCCAGCAGTTCTCGGGTCCTCAATCAGCCCCAGCATTTT.

This sequence joins TRBV7-3 and TRBJ2-5; TRBD1 matches 8 bases. With V trimmed by 6 bases and J by 5 bases, 5 bases remained unmatched. Looked up from germline, CDR1 is SGHTA and CDR2 is FQGTGA. The CDR3 covers 13 residues. CDR3 sequence: CASSRTGPETQYF. The CDR3 nucleotides are TGTGCCAGCAGTCGGACAGGGCCGGAGACCCAGTACTTC.

The chain uses TRBV28 and TRBJ1-1, with 10 bases lining up with TRBD1. The CDR3 consists of 15 residues. V lost 5 bases and J lost 5; bases outside the gene matches: 8. Looked up from germline, CDR1 is MDHEN and CDR2 is SYDVKM. Here the CDR3 reads CASSGTGAFRTEAFF. The CDR3 bases are TGTGCCAGCAGTGGGACAGGGGCGTTCAGGACTGAAGCTTTCTTT.

A few counts support this clone. The chain couples TRBV5-8 to TRBJ2-5; weak D call: TRBD2 (6 bases). The V end was cut by 0 bases, the J end by 3 bases, with 15 bases between. This CDR3 spans 16 amino acids. Germline-derived CDR1 and CDR2 are SGHTS and YDEGEE. Here the CDR3 DNA reads TGTGCCAGCAGCTTGGAATTGTGGGGGAGGAAAGAGACCCAGTACTTC. Translation gives CASSLELWGRKETQYF. Complete variable domain (other parts from reference TRBV5-8 and TRBJ2-5): EAGVTQSPTHLIKTRGQQATLRCSPISGHTSVYWYQQALGLGLQFLLWYDEGEERNRGNFPPRFSGRQFPNYSSELNVNALELEDSALYLCASSLELWGRKETQYFGPGTRLLVL.

V and J are TRBV6-6 and TRBJ1-1; D gene ambiguous. Germline V gives CDR1 MNHNY, CDR2 SVGAGI (reference sequence). The CDR3 has 15 amino acids. Trimming removed 2 bases at V and 0 bases at J, with 10 bases between. Here the CDR3 DNA reads TGTGCCAGCAGTTACGAGGGAGGGCTGAACACTGAAGCTTTCTTT. This translates into CASSYEGGLNTEAFF.